The 29 T cell receptor beta chains below were found in one sample sequenced in a study of T-cell reconstitution after alpha-beta-depleted transplantation in children. During its preparation, the TCRbeta library received unique molecular identifiers. From the PCR reads, TCRdb called clonotypes with MiXCR, one entry per CDR3 protein. Among some 830,000 distinct CDR3 sequences listed, roughly 15% were seen once. Sequencing was performed on PBMCs, mostly from graft donor cells, taken 360 days after TCRalphabeta/CD19-depleted stem cell transplant. The receptors stem from a male patient younger than 18 who had a stem cell transplant for acute lymphoblastic leukemia, so the T cells may come from the graft donor.

The chain employs TRBV19 and TRBJ2-3, with 12 bases aligning to TRBD2. The V gene's germline CDR1 is LNHDA and CDR2 SQIVND (reference sequence). V lost 11 bases to trimming and J lost 0 bases; unmatched junction nucleotides: 15. This CDR3 has 18 amino acids. The CDR3 spells CAGGPGTSGPNSTDTQYF. DNA for the CDR3: TGTGCCGGGGGGCCCGGGACTAGCGGGCCTAATAGCACAGATACGCAGTATTTT.

The chain carries TRBV20-1 and TRBJ2-7, with D maybe TRBD2 (7 bases). This CDR3 comprises 13 residues. The germline V gene encodes CDR1 DFQATT and CDR2 SNEGSKA (reference sequence). V lost 6 bases, J lost 2 bases, and 14 bases lay in between. CDR3 sequence: CSAGGEGTYEQYF. The CDR3 DNA sequence: TGCAGTGCAGGGGGGGAGGGGACCTACGAGCAGTACTTC.

The chain has TRBV7-9 and TRBJ2-3; 11 positions match TRBD2. The length of the CDR3 is 17 residues. The ends lost 5 bases at V and 0 bases at J; junction bases unmatched: 7. Per germline, CDR1 SEHNR and CDR2 FQNEAQ (reference sequence). In DNA form, the CDR3 reads TGTGCCAGCAGCGCCCCGGGGACTAGCGGAAGCACAGATACGCAGTATTTT. This gives the protein CASSAPGTSGSTDTQYF. The whole variable domain, filled in from reference TRBV7-9 and TRBJ2-3, reads DTGVSQNPRHKITKRGQNVTFRCDPISEHNRLYWYRQTLGQGPEFLTYFQNEAQLEKSRLLSDRFSAERPKGSFSTLEIQRTEQGDSAMYLCASSAPGTSGSTDTQYFGPGTRLTVL.

The V call is TRBV29-1, the J call TRBJ2-3; D is undetermined. Germline assignment: CDR1 SQVTM and CDR2 ANQGSEA. Between the trimmed V and J ends, which lost 5 bases and 1 base, there was a span of 7 bases. The CDR3 runs 12 residues. The CDR3: CSVLPGTDTQYF. The CDR3 nucleotides read TGCAGCGTTCTCCCTGGCACAGATACGCAGTATTTT.

This clonotype was seen many times. The genes are TRBV10-3 and TRBJ2-2, with D unclear. CDR1 and CDR2 (germline): ENHRY, SYGVKD. There are 15 residues in the CDR3. Deletions cut 0 bases from V and 8 bases from J, with 13 bases between. CDR3 in amino acids: CAISESNRLGGELFF. CDR3 nucleotides: TGTGCCATCAGTGAGTCGAATCGCCTGGGAGGGGAGCTGTTTTTT.

This chain links TRBV3-1 with TRBJ2-1; no clear D. Germline CDR1 is LGHDT and CDR2 is YNNKEL (reference sequence). V was pared by 0 bases and J by 4 bases, with 16 bases between. CDR3 size: 17 residues. CDR3 region: CASSQDLGVSTYNEQFF. The CDR3 DNA reads as TGTGCCAGCAGCCAAGATCTTGGGGTCAGTACGTACAATGAGCAGTTCTTC.

The chain employs TRBV29-1 and TRBJ2-1; a possible D gene is TRBD2 (5 bases). Germline-derived CDR1 and CDR2 are SQVTM and ANQGSEA. The V and J ends lost 0 bases and 0 bases respectively, with 27 bases between them. The length of the CDR3 is 21 residues. CDR3 bases: TGCAGCGTTGAAGATCGATCCTACAGCGGCTTCCGTTCGAGCTCCTACAATGAGCAGTTCTTC. Its protein product is CSVEDRSYSGFRSSSYNEQFF.

The rearrangement joins TRBV6-5 to TRBJ1-2, with 9 bases lining up with TRBD1. The V gene's germline CDR1 is MNHEY and CDR2 SVGAGI. The length of the CDR3 is 15 residues. Trimming removed 4 bases from V and 3 bases from J; junction bases left unmatched: 6. The CDR3: CASSFRQGGDYGYTF. CDR3 in DNA: TGTGCCAGCAGTTTCAGACAGGGGGGGGACTATGGCTACACCTTC.

This clonotype was seen at least ten times. The chain is built from TRBV29-1 and TRBJ2-3; 16 bases line up with TRBD2. This CDR3 region has 16 residues. V gave up 6 bases and J gave up 4 bases; unmatched junction bases: 7. Germline V lookup: CDR1 SQVTM, CDR2 ANQGSEA. CDR3 coding DNA: TGCAGCGTCATGGGGACTAGCGGGAGGGAATCAGATACGCAGTATTTT. Its protein product is CSVMGTSGRESDTQYF.

A few counts support this clonotype. V and J are TRBV5-1 and TRBJ2-1, with 7 nucleotides matching TRBD2. The CDR3 runs 13 residues. The V gene end was trimmed by 4 bases and the J gene end by 9 bases; junction bases not matched to a gene: 7. Germline V lookup: CDR1 SGHRS, CDR2 YFSETQ. The CDR3 nucleotides are TGCGCCAGCAGCCCCTCGAGCGGGACTGAGCAGTTCTTC. Translation: CASSPSSGTEQFF.

This clonotype was counted a few times. The chain carries TRBV9 and TRBJ2-3, with 8 bases matching TRBD2. Per germline, CDR1 SGDLS and CDR2 YYNGEE. J lost 1 base, V lost 0 bases, and 1 base had no gene match. There are 15 residues in the CDR3. CDR3 region: CASSVVAGRTDTQYF. CDR3 DNA sequence: TGTGCCAGCAGCGTAGTAGCGGGGCGCACAGATACGCAGTATTTT.

This clonotype has only a few counts. The rearrangement links TRBV12-3 or TRBV12-4 to TRBJ1-5; tentatively, D is TRBD1 (5 bases). The CDR3 has 16 residues. V lost 5 bases and J 1 base, leaving 15 bases between the germline ends. The CDR3 nucleotides are TGTGCCAGCAGTGGCTCAGGGTTCTGGAGCAATCAGCCCCAGCATTTT. Residues: CASSGSGFWSNQPQHF.

V and J are TRBV24-1 and TRBJ2-1; D might be TRBD1 or TRBD2, each matching 8 bases. The CDR3 runs to 16 residues. Trimming cost V 4 bases and J 3 bases, with 15 bases left between them. CDR1 is KGHDR, CDR2 SFDVKD, per germline. This CDR3 is CATSERTGTSYNEQFF. The CDR3 DNA sequence: TGTGCCACCAGTGAAAGGACAGGGACTAGCTACAATGAGCAGTTCTTC.

The rearrangement joins TRBV7-9 to TRBJ1-2; D not resolved. Trimming shortened V by 0 bases and J by 13 bases, and 6 bases separated the two germline ends. Per germline, CDR1 SEHNR and CDR2 FQNEAQ (reference sequence). CDR3 length: 10 amino acids. The CDR3 spells CASSLAPGTF. The CDR3 DNA is TGTGCCAGCAGCTTAGCCCCGGGCACCTTC.

This chain joins TRBV4-1 and TRBJ1-1; D unresolved. V lost 1 base to trimming and J lost 7 bases, with 13 bases between them. The CDR3 is made up of 14 amino acids. The germline V gene has CDR1 MGHRA and CDR2 YSYEKL. The CDR3 coding sequence is TGCGCCAGCAGCCAAGTTGGTAACAGAGATGAAGCTTTCTTT. Its protein product is CASSQVGNRDEAFF.

This clonotype was seen many times. The chain uses TRBV5-1 and TRBJ2-3; 7 nucleotides line up with TRBD2. J gave up 4 bases and V 1 base, and 3 bases lay outside the gene matches. Germline lookup yields CDR1 SGHRS and CDR2 YFSETQ. The CDR3 spans 14 residues. CDR3 in amino acids: CASSLRLAADTQYF. The CDR3 nucleotides read TGCGCCAGCAGCTTGCGGCTAGCGGCAGATACGCAGTATTTT.

This clonotype was seen more than once but under ten times. V gene TRBV12-3 or TRBV12-4 combines with J gene TRBJ1-4; 7 positions agree with TRBD1. The CDR3 sequence is 16 residues long. J was trimmed by 4 bases and V by 3 bases; bases with no gene match: 8. DNA for the CDR3: TGTGCCAGCAGTTTTGGCAGGGGGACCCTTAATGAAAAACTGTTTTTT. Protein: CASSFGRGTLNEKLFF.

The rearrangement links TRBV6-1 to TRBJ2-2; the match to TRBD1 covers 7 bases. This CDR3 has 14 amino acids. The germline V gene encodes CDR1 MNHNS and CDR2 SASEGT. V lost 8 bases and J lost 3; bases outside the gene matches: 6. In DNA form, the CDR3 reads TGTGCCAGCCTGCGGCAGGGGGACACCGGGGAGCTGTTTTTT. Protein product: CASLRQGDTGELFF.

The chain recombines TRBV7-6 with TRBJ2-7, with TRBD2 identical over 10 bases. V dropped 4 bases and J dropped 2; count of bases not matched to a gene: 5. The V gene's germline CDR1 is SGHVS and CDR2 FNYEAQ. This CDR3 is 15 amino acids long. CDR3 sequence (DNA): TGTGCCAGCAGCTCCGGACTAGCGGCCCCCTACGAGCAGTACTTC. This encodes CASSSGLAAPYEQYF. The full variable domain, its missing parts supplied by reference TRBV7-6 and TRBJ2-7, is GAGVSQSPRYKVTKRGQDVALRCDPISGHVSLYWYRQALGQGPEFLTYFNYEAQQDKSGLPNDRFSAERPEGSISTLTIQRTEQRDSAMYRCASSSGLAAPYEQYFGPGTRLTVT.

This clonotype was counted only a few times. The rearrangement uses TRBV5-1 and TRBJ1-6; no clear D gene. The V end lost 4 bases, the J end lost 4 bases, and 12 bases lay between the germline ends. Germline CDR1 SGHRS, CDR2 YFSETQ. This CDR3 comprises 15 residues. The CDR3 protein is CASSRQLQYNSPLHF. The CDR3 bases are TGCGCCAGCAGCCGGCAGCTACAGTATAATTCACCCCTCCACTTT.

In its sample, this clonotype was seen a few times. V usage is TRBV20-1 and J usage is TRBJ2-3; the D gene could be TRBD1 or TRBD2 (6 bases each). Germline CDR1 reads DFQATT; CDR2 reads SNEGSKA (reference sequence). CDR3 length equals 12 residues. CDR3 in DNA: TGCAGGGGGGCGGAGGGGGCAGATACGCAGTATTTT. Translated: CRGAEGADTQYF.

Regarding this clonotype: The CDR3 ends on some other residue instead of the conserved phenylalanine or tryptophan, so this is likely a read error. The rearrangement uses TRBV20-1 and TRBJ2-7; D possibly corresponds to TRBD2 (7 bases). The germline V gene encodes CDR1 DFQATT and CDR2 SNEGSKA (reference sequence). This CDR3 region has 16 residues. V was shortened by 0 bases and J by 3 bases, with 18 bases between the two germline ends. CDR3 bases: TGCAGTGCTAGAGATAGGGGGGGTAGCGTCCTCTACGAGCAGTACATC. This encodes CSARDRGGSVLYEQYI.

The rearrangement joins TRBV25-1 to TRBJ2-3; no firm D call. V was pared by 2 bases and J by 0 bases, with 9 bases between. CDR3 length: 15 amino acids. Germline V gene lookup returns CDR1 MGHDK and CDR2 SYGVNS. CDR3 DNA: TGTGCCAGCAGTGAAGTGGGCCGAAGCACAGATACGCAGTATTTT. Protein sequence: CASSEVGRSTDTQYF.

The chain uses TRBV20-1 and TRBJ1-1, with 8 bases that match TRBD1. V dropped 5 bases and J dropped 5; count of bases not matched to a gene: 7. The CDR3 is made up of 13 amino acids. Germline lookup yields CDR1 DFQATT and CDR2 SNEGSKA (reference sequence). CDR3 sequence (DNA): TGCAGTGCTGATACAGGGGGACGGACTGAAGCTTTCTTT. It yields the protein CSADTGGRTEAFF.

The chain recombines TRBV5-1 with TRBJ2-1, with D possibly TRBD1 on 5 matching bases. Per germline, CDR1 SGHRS and CDR2 YFSETQ. The CDR3 is made up of 17 amino acids. V lost 0 bases, J lost 2 bases, and 15 bases lay in between. The CDR3 is CASSLVGPSTPYNEQFF. CDR3 sequence (DNA): TGCGCCAGCAGCTTGGTGGGGCCCTCCACCCCCTACAATGAGCAGTTCTTC.

The rearrangement links TRBV7-3 to TRBJ1-2; D ambiguous. The CDR3 is made up of 15 amino acids. Germline V gives CDR1 SGHTA, CDR2 FQGTGA. V was trimmed by 6 bases and J by 7 bases, leaving 21 bases between them. The CDR3 spells CASSPRHRQVGGYTF. DNA for the CDR3: TGTGCCAGCAGTCCCCGCCACCGCCAGGTTGGTGGCTACACCTTC.

The chain couples TRBV23-1 to TRBJ2-1; possible D gene TRBD1, 7 bases. TRBV23-1 falls under the ORF class, with uncertain function. The V and J ends lost 5 bases and 4 bases respectively, with 33 bases between them. The CDR3 loop spans 21 amino acids. This CDR3 is CASSAYRQGWRGKGSYNEQFF. CDR3 sequence (DNA): TGCGCCAGCAGTGCCTACCGACAGGGCTGGAGGGGGAAGGGATCTTACAATGAGCAGTTCTTC.

The J gene is TRBJ1-1, the V gene TRBV29-1; D remains ambiguous. This CDR3 has 13 residues. V was trimmed by 4 bases and J by 3 bases, leaving 12 bases between them. The germline CDR1 and CDR2 sequences are SQVTM and ANQGSEA. CDR3 sequence reads: CSVGRTAYTEAFF. CDR3 coding DNA: TGCAGCGTTGGACGGACTGCATACACTGAAGCTTTCTTT.

The rearrangement uses TRBV18 and TRBJ2-3; possible D gene TRBD1, 6 bases. CDR1 and CDR2 from the germline V gene are KGHSH and LQKENI. CDR3 size: 15 residues. V was pared by 3 bases and J by 8 bases, with 18 bases between. Written as DNA, the CDR3 is TGTGCCAGCTCACCCGTGCCTCCAGTCAGGGGTACGCAGTATTTT. Its translation is CASSPVPPVRGTQYF.